What follows are 16 T cell receptor beta chains derived from one specimen sequenced in a study of early T cells in non-severe SARS-CoV-2 infection. A single record per CDR3 protein comes from TCRdb applying MiXCR to the 5' RACE reads. Of fewer than 100,000 distinct CDR3 sequences in the sample, approximately 12% were seen once. The sequenced sample consisted of whole blood. Receptors originate from an adult who was a healthcare worker with PCR-confirmed SARS-CoV-2 infection or an uninfected control (not recorded which).

This clonotype showed up just a few times. This chain uses TRBV7-8 with TRBJ2-2; D tentatively fits TRBD1 or TRBD2 (5 bases each). The CDR3 is made up of 14 amino acids. V was pared by 5 bases and J by 3 bases, with 10 bases between. Germline V gene lookup returns CDR1 SGHVS and CDR2 FQNEAQ. CDR3 loop: CASSPWGYTGELFF. CDR3 coding DNA: TGTGCCAGCAGCCCGTGGGGGTACACCGGGGAGCTGTTTTTT.

The chain recombines TRBV28 with TRBJ2-7; 10 bases agree with TRBD2. Germline CDR1 is MDHEN and CDR2 is SYDVKM. Trimming cost V 6 bases and J 0 bases; bases outside gene matches: 8. The CDR3 loop spans 16 amino acids. The CDR3 is CASSAYGTSDSYEQYF. Here the CDR3 DNA reads TGTGCCAGCAGCGCCTATGGGACTAGCGACTCCTACGAGCAGTACTTC.

For this clonotype: This likely comes from a read error, as the CDR3 has no conserved phenylalanine or tryptophan at its end. The rearrangement joins TRBV18 to TRBJ1-2; D might be TRBD1 (5 bases). The CDR3 runs 16 residues. Germline V lookup: CDR1 KGHSH, CDR2 LQKENI. Trimming stripped 2 bases from V and 3 bases from J, with 16 bases between. The CDR3 DNA follows: TGTGCCAGCTCACCAGGCGCAGGGAACCGTTACTATGGCTACACCCTC. It is translated as CASSPGAGNRYYGYTL.

This clonotype was observed many times. The chain is built from TRBV6-1 and TRBJ1-1; D is uncertain. CDR3 length: 16 amino acids. The germline V gene encodes CDR1 MNHNS and CDR2 SASEGT. With 6 bases removed from V and 1 base from J, the gap between germline ends came to 18 bases. CDR3 sequence: CASSSALFLGNTEAFF. The CDR3 nucleotides are TGTGCCAGCAGCTCGGCGCTTTTCTTGGGGAACACTGAAGCTTTCTTT.

Ten or more counts support this clonotype. The chain combines TRBV5-1 with TRBJ2-6, with 7 bases aligning to TRBD1. Germline loops: CDR1 SGHRS, CDR2 YFSETQ. The CDR3 is 14 residues long. V shed 0 bases, J shed 10 bases, and the junction held 4 bases outside the gene matches. CDR3 protein: CASSLVPGQNVLTF. The CDR3 coding sequence is TGCGCCAGCAGCTTGGTCCCGGGACAGAACGTCCTGACTTTC.

The chain combines TRBV29-1 with TRBJ2-7; D uncertain. The germline V and J ends were trimmed by 4 bases and 2 bases, with 12 bases remaining between them. The CDR3 loop spans 13 amino acids. Germline CDR1 and CDR2: SQVTM and ANQGSEA. The CDR3: CSVVEQVPYEQYF. The CDR3 DNA reads as TGCAGCGTTGTTGAGCAGGTACCCTACGAGCAGTACTTC.

This chain joins TRBV11-2 and TRBJ2-7, with D hard to call. Germline-derived CDR1 and CDR2 are SGHAT and FQNNGV. The CDR3 is 15 residues long. Trimming stripped 4 bases from V and 0 bases from J, with 13 bases between. In DNA, the CDR3 is TGTGCCAGCAGCTCCCGACACCTCAGCTCCTACGAGCAGTACTTC. Its translation: CASSSRHLSSYEQYF.

Only a few counts were recorded for this clonotype. V gene TRBV6-1 combines with J gene TRBJ2-3; D unresolved. The ends were cut back, 5 bases at V and 1 base at J, with 10 bases in the middle. The CDR3 covers 14 residues. Germline V gene data show CDR1 as MNHNS and CDR2 as SASEGT. CDR3 residues: CASSPHGGTDTQYF. DNA of the CDR3: TGTGCCAGCAGTCCCCATGGAGGCACAGATACGCAGTATTTT.

This clonotype was counted many times. CDR3 sequence: CASSPTGLSYEQYF. The CDR3 DNA is TGTGCCAGCTCACCAACAGGACTCTCCTACGAGCAGTACTTC. The genes are TRBV18 and TRBJ2-7, with D perhaps matching TRBD1 or TRBD2 (5 bases each). Germline V gives CDR1 KGHSH, CDR2 LQKENI. The CDR3 consists of 14 residues. The ends were cut back, 2 bases at V and 0 bases at J, with 8 bases in the middle. The variable domain in full, with the rest retrieved from reference TRBV18 and TRBJ2-7, is NAGVMQNPRHLVRRRGQEARLRCSPMKGHSHVYWYRQLPEEGLKFMVYLQKENIIDESGMPKERFSAEFPKEGPSILRIQQVVRGDSAAYFCASSPTGLSYEQYFGPGTRLTVT.

This clonotype was seen ten or more times. The J gene is TRBJ2-2, the V gene TRBV7-8; 9 nucleotides agree with TRBD2. Looked up from germline, CDR1 is SGHVS and CDR2 is FQNEAQ. V lost 5 bases to trimming and J lost 1 base; unmatched junction nucleotides: 8. This CDR3 comprises 17 residues. CDR3 amino acids: CASSKRTSALNTGELFF. The CDR3 nucleotides are TGTGCCAGCAGCAAAAGGACTAGCGCGCTGAACACCGGGGAGCTGTTTTTT. The full variable domain, completed using reference TRBV7-8 and TRBJ2-2, is GAGVSQSPRYKVAKRGQDVALRCDPISGHVSLFWYQQALGQGPEFLTYFQNEAQLDKSGLPSDRFFAERPEGSVSTLKIQRTQQEDSAVYLCASSKRTSALNTGELFFGEGSRLTVL.

The rearrangement links TRBV27 to TRBJ2-7; D is uncertain. Trimming took off 6 bases at V and 3 bases at J, with 6 bases between the two ends. Per germline, CDR1 MNHEY and CDR2 SMNVEV (reference sequence). The length of the CDR3 is 11 residues. The CDR3, as DNA: TGTGCCAGCAGGCCCCTCTACGAGCAGTACTTC. Its protein product is CASRPLYEQYF.

The chain combines TRBV29-1 with TRBJ2-4, with TRBD1 matching 7 bases. Trimming took 6 bases from V and 5 from J; bases not matched to a gene: 4. The V gene's germline CDR1 is SQVTM and CDR2 ANQGSEA. The CDR3 spans 12 residues. CDR3 protein: CSVRTGENIQYF. CDR3 coding DNA: TGCAGCGTACGGACAGGAGAAAACATTCAGTACTTC. The full variable domain, completed using reference TRBV29-1 and TRBJ2-4, is SAVISQKPSRDICQRGTSLTIQCQVDSQVTMMFWYRQQPGQSLTLIATANQGSEATYESGFVIDKFPISRPNLTFSTLTVSNMSPEDSSIYLCSVRTGENIQYFGAGTRLSVL.

The rearrangement links TRBV20-1 to TRBJ1-4, with unresolved D. The CDR3 consists of 13 residues. CDR1 and CDR2 from the germline V gene are DFQATT and SNEGSKA (reference sequence). The V end was cut by 1 base, the J end by 3 bases, with 6 bases between. The CDR3 sequence: CSARGASNEKLFF. The CDR3 DNA reads TGCAGTGCTAGAGGCGCTTCTAATGAAAAACTGTTTTTT.

The chain has TRBV18 and TRBJ1-4; D remains ambiguous. The germline V gene encodes CDR1 KGHSH and CDR2 LQKENI. V lost 2 bases and J lost 3, with 4 bases in between. This CDR3 region has 13 residues. CDR3 amino acids: CASSPGANEKLFF. The CDR3 coding sequence is TGTGCCAGCTCACCAGGGGCTAATGAAAAACTGTTTTTT.

This clonotype has a handful of counts. The V call is TRBV4-1, the J call TRBJ2-1; 12 bases agree with TRBD2. V lost 3 bases to trimming and J lost 8 bases; unmatched junction nucleotides: 14. The CDR3 is 18 residues long. Per the germline V gene, CDR1 is MGHRA and CDR2 is YSYEKL. CDR3 sequence reads: CASSHGKRTSGARDEQFF. DNA of the CDR3: TGCGCCAGCAGCCACGGAAAGAGGACTAGCGGGGCCAGGGATGAGCAGTTCTTC.

Worth noting for this clonotype: A read error may explain this, as a much larger clone is one base away. The chain uses TRBV27 and TRBJ2-2; perhaps TRBD2 as D (5 bases). The V end lost 4 bases, the J end lost 2 bases, and 8 bases lay between the germline ends. The CDR3 has 14 residues. CDR1 is MNHEY and CDR2 is SMNVEV in the germline V gene (reference sequence). CDR3 nucleotide sequence: TGTGCCAGCAGTTCGCGGACTAACACCGGGGAGCTGTTTTTT. Amino acid sequence: CASSSRTNTGELFF.